The 12 T cell receptor beta chains reported below all come from one sample, sequenced in a study of patients and donors after allogeneic stem cell transplantation. Each CDR3 protein is one row after TCRdb ran MiXCR on the RT-PCR reads. This repertoire shows roughly 8,800 distinct CDR3 sequences, 3% to 4.5% found once; its top ten account for about 20%. The sequencing sample was made of blood, either unsorted or a sorted T cell fraction (not recorded which). The receptors originated from a human donor who was either an allogeneic HSCT recipient or a stem cell or donor lymphocyte infusion donor (not recorded which). It is not recorded whose cells these are; they may come from a transplant donor.

Many counts were recorded for this clonotype. This sequence joins TRBV27 and TRBJ1-1; a weak D match, TRBD1 (5 bases). V was shortened by 3 bases and J by 0 bases, with 8 bases between the two germline ends. This CDR3 contains 14 residues. Germline assignment: CDR1 MNHEY and CDR2 SMNVEV (reference sequence). This CDR3 reads CASSLGTMNTEAFF. CDR3 in DNA: TGTGCCAGCAGTTTGGGGACCATGAACACTGAAGCTTTCTTT.

By sample share, this clonotype is medium-sized. The chain carries TRBV5-1 and TRBJ2-7, with D uncertain. V gave up 0 bases and J gave up 6 bases, with 10 bases separating them. Germline-derived CDR1 and CDR2 are SGHRS and YFSETQ. This CDR3 spans 13 amino acids. The CDR3, as DNA: TGCGCCAGCAGCTTGGAAACCCGTCTCGAGCAGTACTTC. Residues: CASSLETRLEQYF.

This clonotype was detected ten times or more. The J gene is TRBJ2-5, the V gene TRBV12-5; D call uncertain. This CDR3 contains 13 residues. CDR1 LGHNT and CDR2 FRNRAP come from the germline V gene. Trimming cost V 7 bases and J 1 base, with 10 bases left between them. CDR3 sequence reads: CASASDGQETQYF. CDR3 DNA sequence: TGTGCTAGTGCCTCTGACGGCCAAGAGACCCAGTACTTC.

This clonotype was counted ten times or more. V usage is TRBV28 and J usage is TRBJ1-5; the D is unclear. Germline V gene sequence: CDR1 MDHEN, CDR2 SYDVKM. V lost 4 bases, J lost 4 bases, and 17 bases lay in between. This CDR3 is 16 amino acids long. Here the CDR3 DNA reads TGTGCCAGCAGTTGGTTCCAACTTGAGGGAAATCAGCCCCAGCATTTT. Amino acids: CASSWFQLEGNQPQHF.

This clonotype came up many times. This sequence joins TRBV20-1 and TRBJ2-5; 13 nucleotides agree with TRBD2. With 6 bases clipped from V and 2 bases from J, the junction kept 6 bases outside the gene matches. In germline, CDR1 is DFQATT, CDR2 SNEGSKA (reference sequence). This CDR3 region has 15 residues. CDR3: CSARTSGSPQETQYF. The CDR3 DNA reads TGCAGTGCACGGACTAGCGGGAGTCCTCAAGAGACCCAGTACTTC.

This clonotype was seen ten or more times. J is TRBJ2-5 and V is TRBV7-9; the D gene is possibly TRBD2 (6 bases). There are 12 residues in the CDR3. Trimming cost V 5 bases and J 5 bases, with 9 bases left between them. Germline values: CDR1 SEHNR, CDR2 FQNEAQ (reference sequence). CDR3 loop: CASSPGSETQYF. The CDR3 nucleotides read TGTGCCAGCAGCCCCGGGAGTGAGACCCAGTACTTC.

By proportion, this clonotype is medium-sized. V gene TRBV2 combines with J gene TRBJ2-5; D uncertain. The germline V and J ends were trimmed by 5 bases and 10 bases, with 11 bases remaining between them. The CDR3 has 11 residues. Germline lookup yields CDR1 SNHLY and CDR2 FYNNEI. The CDR3 loop reads CASSPLTDQYF. DNA of the CDR3: TGTGCCAGCAGTCCCTTGACGGACCAGTACTTC.

This clonotype was recorded many times. The chain uses TRBV20-1 and TRBJ2-1; 7 bases align to TRBD2. After removal of 6 bases from V and 2 bases from J, the junction contained 7 bases not matched to a gene. The CDR3 runs 14 residues. Germline CDR1 and CDR2: DFQATT and SNEGSKA (reference sequence). The CDR3 nucleotides read TGCAGTGCCGAGGGCGGGAGAGCCTACAATGAGCAGTTCTTC. This encodes CSAEGGRAYNEQFF.

This clonotype was seen ten or more times. The chain uses TRBV12-3 or TRBV12-4 and TRBJ2-6; D unresolved. V was pared by 3 bases and J by 3 bases, with 3 bases between. The CDR3 runs to 13 residues. The CDR3 here is CASSLGGANVLTF. The CDR3 DNA reads TGTGCCAGCAGTTTGGGTGGGGCCAACGTCCTGACTTTC.

The table lists this clonotype with many counts. The germline gene is not matched at one end of the junction; a read error may be the cause. The chain employs TRBV28 and TRBJ2-3, with a weak D call TRBD2 (6 bases). Looked up from germline, CDR1 is MDHEN and CDR2 is SYDVKM. The CDR3 consists of 11 residues. The CDR3 DNA follows: TGTGCCAGCGGCGGTTCCGTCTCGGGAGTCTTT. Residues: CASGGSVSGVF.

This clonotype was counted many times. The chain has TRBV5-8 and TRBJ2-5; D ambiguous. Per germline, CDR1 SGHTS and CDR2 YDEGEE. The CDR3 totals 15 residues. V shed 0 bases and J shed 5 bases, with 14 bases lying between them. This CDR3 is CASSLGFQARETQYF. CDR3 sequence (DNA): TGTGCCAGCAGCTTGGGGTTCCAGGCCAGGGAGACCCAGTACTTC.

This clonotype was seen at least ten times. This chain uses TRBV3-1 with TRBJ2-7, with D possibly being TRBD1 (5 bases). Looked up from germline, CDR1 is LGHDT and CDR2 is YNNKEL (reference sequence). Trimming removed 1 base from V and 2 bases from J, with 9 bases in between. The CDR3 runs to 14 residues. The CDR3 nucleotides are TGTGCCAGCAGCCAAGGGGGCAGCACCTACGAGCAGTACTTC. It specifies CASSQGGSTYEQYF.